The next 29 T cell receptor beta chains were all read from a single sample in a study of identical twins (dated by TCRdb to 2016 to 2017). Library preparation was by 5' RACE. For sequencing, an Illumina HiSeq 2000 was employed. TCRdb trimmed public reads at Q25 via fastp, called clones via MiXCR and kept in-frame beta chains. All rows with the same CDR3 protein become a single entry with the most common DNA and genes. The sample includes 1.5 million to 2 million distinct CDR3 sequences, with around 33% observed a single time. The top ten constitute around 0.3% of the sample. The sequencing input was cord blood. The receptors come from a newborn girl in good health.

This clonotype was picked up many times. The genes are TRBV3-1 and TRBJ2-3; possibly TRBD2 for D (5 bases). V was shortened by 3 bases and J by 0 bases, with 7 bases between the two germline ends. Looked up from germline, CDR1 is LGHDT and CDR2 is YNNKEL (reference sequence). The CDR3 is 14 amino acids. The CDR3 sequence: CASSHSGSTDTQYF. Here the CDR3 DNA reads TGTGCCAGCAGCCACTCGGGGAGCACAGATACGCAGTATTTT.

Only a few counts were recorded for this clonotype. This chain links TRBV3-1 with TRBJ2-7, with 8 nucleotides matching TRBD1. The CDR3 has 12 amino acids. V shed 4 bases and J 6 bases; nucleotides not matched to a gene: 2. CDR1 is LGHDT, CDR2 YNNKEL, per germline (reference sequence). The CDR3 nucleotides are TGTGCCAGCAGCCGACAGGGGAGCGAGCAGTACTTC. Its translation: CASSRQGSEQYF.

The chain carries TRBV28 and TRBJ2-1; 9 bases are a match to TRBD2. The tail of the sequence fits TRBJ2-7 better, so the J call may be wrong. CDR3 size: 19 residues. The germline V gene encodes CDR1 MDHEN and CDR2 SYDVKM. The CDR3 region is CASSLPRVAGTSSYNEQYF. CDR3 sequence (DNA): TGTGCCAGCAGTCTCCCGCGGGTTGCCGGGACTAGCTCCTACAATGAGCAGTACTTC.

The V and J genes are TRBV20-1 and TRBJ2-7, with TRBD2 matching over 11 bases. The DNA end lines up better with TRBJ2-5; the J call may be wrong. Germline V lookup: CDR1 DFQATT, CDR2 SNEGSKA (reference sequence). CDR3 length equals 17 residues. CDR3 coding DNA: TGCAGTGCTACCTTGCATAGCGGGAGGGCCTTCCCAGAGACCCAGTACTTC. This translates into CSATLHSGRAFPETQYF.

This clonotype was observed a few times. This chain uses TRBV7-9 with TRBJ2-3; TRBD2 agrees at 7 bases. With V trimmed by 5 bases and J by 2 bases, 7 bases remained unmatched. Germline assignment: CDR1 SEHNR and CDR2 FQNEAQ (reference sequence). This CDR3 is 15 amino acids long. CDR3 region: CASSRSGSVTDTQYF. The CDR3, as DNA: TGTGCCAGCAGCCGTAGCGGGTCTGTCACAGATACGCAGTATTTT. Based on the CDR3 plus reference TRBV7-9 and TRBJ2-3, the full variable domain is DTGVSQNPRHKITKRGQNVTFRCDPISEHNRLYWYRQTLGQGPEFLTYFQNEAQLEKSRLLSDRFSAERPKGSFSTLEIQRTEQGDSAMYLCASSRSGSVTDTQYFGPGTRLTVL.

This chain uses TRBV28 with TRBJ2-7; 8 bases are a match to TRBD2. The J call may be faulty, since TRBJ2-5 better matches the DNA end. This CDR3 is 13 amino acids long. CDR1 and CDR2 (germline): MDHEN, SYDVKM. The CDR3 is CASSSGLVGTQYF. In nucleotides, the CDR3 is TGTGCCAGCAGTTCGGGACTAGTAGGGACCCAGTACTTC.

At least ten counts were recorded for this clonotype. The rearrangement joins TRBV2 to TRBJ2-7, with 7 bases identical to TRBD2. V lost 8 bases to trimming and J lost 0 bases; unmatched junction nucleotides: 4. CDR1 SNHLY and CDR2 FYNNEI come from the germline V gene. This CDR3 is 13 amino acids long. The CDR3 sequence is CASEAGSSYEQYF. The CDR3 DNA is TGTGCCAGCGAAGCGGGAAGCTCCTACGAGCAGTACTTC.

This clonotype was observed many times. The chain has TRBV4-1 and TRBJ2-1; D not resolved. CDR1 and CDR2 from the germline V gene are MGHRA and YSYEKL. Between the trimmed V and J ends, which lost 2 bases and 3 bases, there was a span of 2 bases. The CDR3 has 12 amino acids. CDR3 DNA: TGCGCCAGCAGCCAAAACTACAATGAGCAGTTCTTC. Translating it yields CASSQNYNEQFF.

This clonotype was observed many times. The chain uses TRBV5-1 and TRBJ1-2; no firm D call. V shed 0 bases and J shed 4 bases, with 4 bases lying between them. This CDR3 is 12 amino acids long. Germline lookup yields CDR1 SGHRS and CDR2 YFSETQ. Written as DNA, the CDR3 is TGCGCCAGCAGCTTGGAGGCCTATGGCTACACCTTC. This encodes CASSLEAYGYTF.

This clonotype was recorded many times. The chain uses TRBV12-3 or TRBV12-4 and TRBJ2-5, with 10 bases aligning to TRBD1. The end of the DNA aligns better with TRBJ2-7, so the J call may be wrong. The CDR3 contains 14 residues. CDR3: CASSRRDRGYEQYF. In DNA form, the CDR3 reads TGTGCCAGCAGCCGCCGGGACAGGGGCTACGAGCAGTACTTC.

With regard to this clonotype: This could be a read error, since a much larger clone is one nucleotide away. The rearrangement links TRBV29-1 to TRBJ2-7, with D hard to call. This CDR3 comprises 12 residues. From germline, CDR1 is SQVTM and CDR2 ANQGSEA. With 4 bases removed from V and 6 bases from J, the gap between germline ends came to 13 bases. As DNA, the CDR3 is TGCAGCGTTGGGAAGAGATTGGCCGAGCAGTACTTC. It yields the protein CSVGKRLAEQYF.

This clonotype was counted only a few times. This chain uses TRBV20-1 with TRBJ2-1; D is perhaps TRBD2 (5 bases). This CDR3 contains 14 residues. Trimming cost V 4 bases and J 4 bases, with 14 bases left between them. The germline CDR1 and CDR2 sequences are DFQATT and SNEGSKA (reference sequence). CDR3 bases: TGCAGTGCTATAAATGGCGGGTCTTACAATGAGCAGTTCTTC. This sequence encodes CSAINGGSYNEQFF.

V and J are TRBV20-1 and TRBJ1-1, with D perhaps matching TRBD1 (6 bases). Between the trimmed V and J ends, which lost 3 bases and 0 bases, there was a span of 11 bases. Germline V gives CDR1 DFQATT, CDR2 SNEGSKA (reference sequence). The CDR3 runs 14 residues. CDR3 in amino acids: CSARRDNVNTEAFF. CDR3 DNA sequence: TGCAGTGCTAGGCGGGACAACGTGAACACTGAAGCTTTCTTT.

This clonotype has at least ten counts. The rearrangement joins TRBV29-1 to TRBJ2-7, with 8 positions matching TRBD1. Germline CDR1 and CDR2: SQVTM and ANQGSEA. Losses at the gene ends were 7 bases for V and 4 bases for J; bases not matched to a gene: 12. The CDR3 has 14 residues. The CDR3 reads CSGRTGTGMYEQYF. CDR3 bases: TGCAGCGGGAGAACCGGGACAGGAATGTACGAGCAGTACTTC.

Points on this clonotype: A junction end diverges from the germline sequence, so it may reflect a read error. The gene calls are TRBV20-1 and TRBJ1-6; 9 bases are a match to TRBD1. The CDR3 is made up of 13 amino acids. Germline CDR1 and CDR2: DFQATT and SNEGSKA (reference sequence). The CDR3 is CSARTGGSSPPHF. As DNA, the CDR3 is TGCAGTGCTCGCACAGGGGGCAGTTCACCCCCCCACTTT.

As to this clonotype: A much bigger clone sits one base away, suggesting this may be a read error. The CDR3 loop is CASSLWASSYEQYF. Written as DNA, the CDR3 is TGTGCCAGCAGTTTATGGGCCAGCTCCTACGAGCAGTACTTC. V usage is TRBV27 and J usage is TRBJ2-7; D is uncertain. Trimming cost V 1 base and J 0 bases, with 7 bases left between them. Germline CDR1 is MNHEY and CDR2 is SMNVEV (reference sequence). There are 14 residues in the CDR3.

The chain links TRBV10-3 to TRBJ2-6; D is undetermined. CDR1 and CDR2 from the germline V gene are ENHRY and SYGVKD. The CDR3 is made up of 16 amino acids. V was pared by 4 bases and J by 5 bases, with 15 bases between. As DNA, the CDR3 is TGTGCCATCAGTGGGACCTCTGTGCGGAGGGCCAACGTCCTGACTTTC. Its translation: CAISGTSVRRANVLTF.

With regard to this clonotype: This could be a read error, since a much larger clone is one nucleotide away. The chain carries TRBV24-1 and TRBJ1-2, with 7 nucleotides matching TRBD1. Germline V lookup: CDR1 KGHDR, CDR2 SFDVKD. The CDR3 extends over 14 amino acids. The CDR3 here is CAASDFGTASGYTF. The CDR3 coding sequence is TGTGCCGCCAGTGATTTTGGGACAGCGTCTGGCTACACCTTC.

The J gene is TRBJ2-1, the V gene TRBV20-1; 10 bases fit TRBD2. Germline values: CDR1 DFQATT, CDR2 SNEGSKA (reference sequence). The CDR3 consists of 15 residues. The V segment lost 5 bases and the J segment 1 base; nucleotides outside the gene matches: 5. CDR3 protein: CSAAQLAGSYNEQFF. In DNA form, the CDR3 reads TGCAGTGCTGCCCAACTAGCGGGATCCTACAATGAGCAGTTCTTC.

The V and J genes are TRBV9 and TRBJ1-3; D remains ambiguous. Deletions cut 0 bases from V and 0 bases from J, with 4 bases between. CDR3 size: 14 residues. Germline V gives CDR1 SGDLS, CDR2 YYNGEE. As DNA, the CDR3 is TGTGCCAGCAGCGTAGACAGCTCTGGAAACACCATATATTTT. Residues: CASSVDSSGNTIYF.

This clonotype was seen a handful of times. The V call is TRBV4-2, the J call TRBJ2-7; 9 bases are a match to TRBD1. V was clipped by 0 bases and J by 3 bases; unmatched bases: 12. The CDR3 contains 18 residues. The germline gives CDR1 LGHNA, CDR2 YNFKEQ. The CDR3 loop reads CASSQEYKIGTGIYEQYF. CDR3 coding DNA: TGTGCCAGCAGCCAAGAATATAAAATAGGGACAGGGATCTACGAGCAGTACTTC.

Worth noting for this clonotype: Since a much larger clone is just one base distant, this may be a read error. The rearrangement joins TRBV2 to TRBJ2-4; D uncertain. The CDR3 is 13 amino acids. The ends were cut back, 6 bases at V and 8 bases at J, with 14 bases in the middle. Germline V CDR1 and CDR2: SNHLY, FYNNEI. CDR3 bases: TGTGCCAGCAGCGGCGTACCCGAGGACATTCAGTACTTC. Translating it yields CASSGVPEDIQYF.

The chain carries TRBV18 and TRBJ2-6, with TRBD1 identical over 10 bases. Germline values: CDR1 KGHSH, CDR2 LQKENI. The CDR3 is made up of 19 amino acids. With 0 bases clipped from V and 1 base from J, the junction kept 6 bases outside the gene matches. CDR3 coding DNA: TGTGCCAGCTCACCACCGATGGACAGGGGGAGATCTGGGGCCAACGTCCTGACTTTC. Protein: CASSPPMDRGRSGANVLTF.

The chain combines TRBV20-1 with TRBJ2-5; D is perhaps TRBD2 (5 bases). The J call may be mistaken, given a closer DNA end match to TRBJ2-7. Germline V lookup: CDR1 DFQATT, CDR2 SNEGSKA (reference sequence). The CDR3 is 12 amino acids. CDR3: CSASLLAREQYF. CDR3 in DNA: TGCAGTGCTAGTCTCCTAGCTCGCGAGCAGTACTTC.

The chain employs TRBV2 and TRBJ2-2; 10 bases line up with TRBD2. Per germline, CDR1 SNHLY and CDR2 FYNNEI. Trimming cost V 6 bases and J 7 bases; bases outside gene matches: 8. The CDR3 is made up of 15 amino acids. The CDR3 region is CASRTPSGGIGELFF. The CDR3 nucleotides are TGTGCCAGCAGGACCCCTAGCGGGGGCATCGGGGAGCTGTTTTTT.

The CDR3: CASTMSGAKEAFF. CDR3 in DNA: TGTGCCAGCACCATGTCGGGGGCCAAGGAAGCTTTCTTT. The genes are TRBV28 and TRBJ1-1, with a tentative D call TRBD1 (6 bases). The CDR3 contains 13 residues. Germline values: CDR1 MDHEN, CDR2 SYDVKM. The V end was cut by 7 bases, the J end by 8 bases, with 17 bases between.

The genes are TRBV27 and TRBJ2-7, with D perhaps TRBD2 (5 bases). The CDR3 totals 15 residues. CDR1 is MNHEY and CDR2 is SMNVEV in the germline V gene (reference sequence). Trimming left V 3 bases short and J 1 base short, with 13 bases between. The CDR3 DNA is TGTGCCAGCAGTTTCGGGCGAGCGGCATCCTACGAGCAGTACTTC. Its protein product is CASSFGRAASYEQYF.

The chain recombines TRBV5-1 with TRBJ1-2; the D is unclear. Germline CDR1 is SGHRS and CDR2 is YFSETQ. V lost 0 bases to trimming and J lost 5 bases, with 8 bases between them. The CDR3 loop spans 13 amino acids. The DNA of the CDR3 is TGCGCCAGCAGCTTGGAATGGCAGTATGGCTACACCTTC. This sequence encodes CASSLEWQYGYTF.

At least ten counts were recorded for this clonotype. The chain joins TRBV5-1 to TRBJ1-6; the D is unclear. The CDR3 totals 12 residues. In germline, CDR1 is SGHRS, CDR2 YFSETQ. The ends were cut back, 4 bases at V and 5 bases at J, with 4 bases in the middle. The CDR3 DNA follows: TGCGCCAGCAGCCAAAATAATTCACCCCTCCACTTT. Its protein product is CASSQNNSPLHF.